This T cell receptor (beta chain) was captured in a study of PD-L1 blockade in urothelial cancer. About the research overall: About 85% of the roughly 29 patients were men whose urothelial cancer was bladder-origin. Among blood samples, the median T cell count was around 150,000.

Clones were sequenced by immunoSEQ multiplex PCR, and TCRdb holds only the in-frame ones, with some missing. The table includes approximately 48,000 clones, 79% detected once. V was pared by 2 bases and J by 2 bases, with 10 bases between. The germline gives CDR1 SNHLY, CDR2 FYNNEI. The CDR3 spans 15 residues. As for time point: pretreatment peripheral blood. The chain employs TRBV2 and TRBJ2-4, with D possibly being TRBD1 (6 bases). The TCR comes from a man between 70 and 80 years old with urothelial cancer. The source was PBMCs, collected around atezolizumab (anti-PD-L1) treatment. CDR3: CASSERGQTKNIQYF. CDR3 bases: TGTGCCAGCAGTGAAAGAGGACAGACCAAAAACATTCAGTACTTC.